This TCR beta chain derives from a study of CXCR3-negative and CXCR3-positive naive CD8 T cells. Study conclusions and caveats: More hydrophobic TRB CDR3s were found in CXCR3-positive naive cells than in CXCR3-negative naive cells. Memory cells showed distinct TRBV-TRBJ patterns, while the two naive subsets matched.

CDR3 length: 14 amino acids. The authors made the TRB cDNA libraries by 5' RACE using UMI labels. After re-calling the 5' RACE reads, TCRdb lists one entry per CDR3 protein, DNA absent. The table for this sample gives some 54,000 distinct CDR3 sequences. Points on this clonotype: Its antigen remains unknown.

Sequenced sample: naive CXCR3+ CD8+ T cells from blood. Documented subset: CD45RO-CCR7+CD27+CD95- naive CD8+ T cells expressing CXCR3 (TNR3+). V is TRBV12-3 or TRBV12-4 and J is TRBJ1-2; TCRdb's D gene call, TRBD1, goes unchecked for lack of DNA. The source of this sequence is a human donor in good health. Some clones in this sample may be carry-over from other donors' samples. The CDR3: CASRPPGQAHGYTF.